Listed below are T cell receptor beta chains from one sample, sequenced in a study of blood T cells in healthy people across ages. One entry per CDR3 protein results from TCRdb running MiXCR on the 5' RACE reads. The table shows hundreds of thousands of distinct CDR3 sequences, with roughly 32% occurring only once. Specimen: blood. These receptors all come from a woman older than 75 in good health. Both conserved end residues are part of each CDR3. A D gene is named only where the DNA matches it firmly. Rows may omit the clone size; those that give it use once, few, many or a size class.

NA 14 many TRBJ2-1 TRBV5-1 TGCGCCAGCAGCCCCGGAGGCAGGGACAATGAGCAGTTCTTC CASSPGGRDNEQFF
TRBD1 15 few TRBJ2-7 TRBV6-6 TGTGCCAGCAGGGCACCGGGACAGGGGACCAATGAGCAGTACTTC CASRAPGQGTNEQYF
NA 13 many TRBJ2-3 TRBV24-1 TGTGCCACCAGTGGCCTGGAGACCGGCGCGCAGTATTTT CATSGLETGAQYF
TRBD1 16 NA TRBJ1-1 TRBV25-1 TGTGCCAGCAGTGATTATTCGCGGGACAGTAGATCTGAAGCTTTCTTT CASSDYSRDSRSEAFF
NA 14 NA TRBJ1-1 TRBV28 TGTGCCAGCAGGTCCGACAGGCAGGACACTGAAGCTTTCTTT CASRSDRQDTEAFF
TRBD1 15 many TRBJ2-1 TRBV5-1 TGCGCCAGCAGACCCGCCGGGACAGGTTACAATGAGCAGTTCTTC CASRPAGTGYNEQFF
TRBD1 14 many TRBJ1-6 TRBV5-1 TGCGCCAGCAGTTCGGGACAGATTAATTCACCCCTCCACTTT CASSSGQINSPLHF
TRBD1 16 NA TRBJ2-7 TRBV7-8 TGTGCCAGCAGCCCGCCTTCGGGACAGGGGGCTTACGAGCAGTACTTC CASSPPSGQGAYEQYF
NA 15 NA TRBJ1-6 TRBV6-1 TGTGCCAGCAGTGAATCCACAGGGTATCGATCACCCCTCCACTTT CASSESTGYRSPLHF
NA 18 NA TRBJ2-6 TRBV20-1 TGCAGTGCCGATAACCCTGGGACATCCCACTCTGGGGCCAACGTCCTGACTTTC CSADNPGTSHSGANVLTF
NA 15 many TRBJ1-2 TRBV4-3 TGCGCCAGCAGCCAAGATTTGGGGGCGCGTAGTGGCTACACCTTC CASSQDLGARSGYTF
NA 14 few TRBJ1-1 TRBV12-3/TRBV12-4 TGTGCCAGCAGCCCGAGGGTGTTGTTCACTGAAGCTTTCTTT CASSPRVLFTEAFF
TRBD2 16 many TRBJ2-3 TRBV20-1 TGCAGTGCTGGGGGAGGCTCTAGCGGGCGGTCAGATACGCAGTATTTT CSAGGGSSGRSDTQYF
NA 14 NA TRBJ1-1 TRBV5-1 TGCGCCAGCAGCTTGGGCCCTCCGAACACTGAAGCTTTCTTT CASSLGPPNTEAFF
NA 14 many TRBJ2-3 TRBV7-2 TGTGCCAGCAGCCACAGGACAGCCACAGATACGCAGTATTTT CASSHRTATDTQYF
NA 16 many TRBJ1-2 TRBV7-2 TGTGCCAGCAGCTTAGAAGTTTCAGGCGCGTATTATGGCTACACCTTC CASSLEVSGAYYGYTF
NA 17 NA TRBJ2-2 TRBV5-1 TGCGCCAGCAGCTTGGATAGTCCGGGGTTTAACACCGGGGAGCTGTTTTTT CASSLDSPGFNTGELFF
NA 14 NA TRBJ1-2 TRBV5-6 TGTGCCAGCAGCTTGTTAGACGGAAACTATGGCTACACCTTC CASSLLDGNYGYTF
NA 15 few TRBJ1-4 TRBV7-2 TGTGCCAGCAGCTTAGGGGCGGGAAGACATGAAAAACTGTTTTTT CASSLGAGRHEKLFF
TRBD1 15 few TRBJ1-5 TRBV12-3/TRBV12-4 TGTGCCAGCAGTGACAGGGCCGCGAGCAATCAGCCCCAGCATTTT CASSDRAASNQPQHF
TRBD2 15 few TRBJ2-3 TRBV7-3 TGTGCCAGCAGCTACGCGGGGGGGCCGGCAGATACGCAGTATTTT CASSYAGGPADTQYF
NA 13 many TRBJ1-2 TRBV25-1 TGTGCCAGCAGTGAATTTAGGGGGGCAGGCTACACCTTC CASSEFRGAGYTF
NA 15 NA TRBJ1-5 TRBV20-1 TGCAGTGCTAGAGAGAAGGGGAATAGCAATCAGCCCCAGCATTTT CSAREKGNSNQPQHF
TRBD2 15 many TRBJ2-7 TRBV20-1 TGCAGTGCACGAACCGGGACTAGTGGTTCCTACGAGCAGTACTTC CSARTGTSGSYEQYF
NA 12 many TRBJ2-1 TRBV7-2 TGTGCCAGCACCCACCGCGGCCCTGAGCAGTTCTTC CASTHRGPEQFF
NA 15 many TRBJ2-7 TRBV6-2/TRBV6-3 TGTGCCAGCAGCGCCCTCAGTATGTTCTCCTACGAGCAGTACTTC CASSALSMFSYEQYF
TRBD2 16 many TRBJ2-5 TRBV7-6 TGTGCCAGCAGCGGGAGCGGGGGGGCTCTACGGGAGACCCAGTACTTC CASSGSGGALRETQYF
NA 17 many TRBJ1-6 TRBV21-1 TGTGCCAGCAGCATCGCCCCCCGATTCGTCTATAATTCACCCCTCCACTTT CASSIAPRFVYNSPLHF
NA 14 many TRBJ2-3 TRBV3-1 TGTGCCAGCAGCCAAGTCCTTCCCACAGATACGCAGTATTTT CASSQVLPTDTQYF
TRBD2 15 NA TRBJ2-1 TRBV20-1 TGCAGTGCTAGAAATAGCGGGGGAGCCTACAATGAGCAGTTCTTC CSARNSGGAYNEQFF
NA 14 NA TRBJ2-2 TRBV12-3/TRBV12-4 TGTGCCAGCAGGTCGGGACTGGGGGCCGGGGAGCAGTTTTTT CASRSGLGAGEQFF
NA 15 many TRBJ2-1 TRBV5-1 TGCGCCAGCAGCGCCGGGACACCGTCCTACAATGAGCAGTTCTTC CASSAGTPSYNEQFF
NA 11 many TRBJ2-3 TRBV12-5 TGTGCTAGTGTCACCGGGGATACGCAGTATTTT CASVTGDTQYF
NA 12 many TRBJ2-5 TRBV6-5 TGTGCCAGCATGACAGGAAGTGAGACCCAGTACTTC CASMTGSETQYF
NA 14 few TRBJ1-1 TRBV20-1 TGCAGTGCTCCACTCGGGCGGGGCTACACTGAAGCTTTCTTT CSAPLGRGYTEAFF
NA 11 many TRBJ2-7 TRBV9 TGTGCCAGCGGCGACATCGACGAGCAGTACTTC CASGDIDEQYF
NA 15 few TRBJ1-6 TRBV12-3/TRBV12-4 TGTGCCAGCACACAAAATGGGATTGGGGGTTCACCCCTCCACTTT CASTQNGIGGSPLHF
NA 17 many TRBJ2-3 TRBV7-2 TGTGCCAGCAGCCCCAACTCTGGGGGGGCTAGCACAGATACGCAGTATTTT CASSPNSGGASTDTQYF
NA 16 NA TRBJ1-1 TRBV30 TGTGCCTGGAGTGTTCCTATCTCTATCATGGGGACTGAAGCTTTCTTT CAWSVPISIMGTEAFF
NA 18 many TRBJ2-1 TRBV11-2 TGTGCCAGCAGCTTAGGCCTATTGGAAGTAATGGGGGACAATGAGCAGTTCTTC CASSLGLLEVMGDNEQFF
TRBD2 15 many TRBJ2-7 TRBV7-7 TGTGCTAGCAGCCCCTCAAACGGGGGGATCTACGAGCAGTACTTC CASSPSNGGIYEQYF
TRBD1 14 many TRBJ1-2 TRBV18 TGTGCCAGCTCAACGACAGGGGGCGCGGATGGCTACACCTTC CASSTTGGADGYTF
NA 15 many TRBJ1-2 TRBV7-2 TGTGCCAGCAGCTTAGATTGGGGGAATAACTATGGCTACACCTTC CASSLDWGNNYGYTF
TRBD2 17 NA TRBJ2-3 TRBV7-2 TGTGCCAGCAGCCCCGCCGGGGCGGGGGGGCTCACAGATACGCAGTATTTT CASSPAGAGGLTDTQYF
NA 14 many TRBJ2-7 TRBV7-6 TGCGCCAGCAGCTTGGTTGAGGGTCCCTACGAGCAGTACTTC CASSLVEGPYEQYF